This entry lists 19 T cell receptor beta chains sequenced from one sample in a study of T cell responses to AZD1222 COVID-19 vaccine. Clones were read by immunoSEQ multiplex PCR, and TCRdb kept only the in-frame ones, dropping some. The table shows about 140,000 clones, with roughly 90% occurring only once. The sample in question was peripheral blood, obtained 28 days after the second AZD1222 dose. All receptors come from an adult who received the AZD1222 COVID-19 vaccine.

This clone was seen a single time. This chain uses TRBV18 with TRBJ1-1, with 8 bases that match TRBD1. Germline V CDR1 and CDR2: KGHSH, LQKENI. The CDR3 has 13 residues. V lost 6 bases, J lost 4 bases, and 4 bases stayed unmatched. The CDR3 bases are TGTGCCAGCTCTCTACAGGGGGGCACTGAAGCTTTCTTT. It is translated as CASSLQGGTEAFF.

This rearrangement joins TRBV7-2 to TRBJ1-2; D remains unclear. CDR1 and CDR2 (germline): SGHTA, FQGNSA. The V end lost 3 bases, the J end lost 8 bases, and 13 bases lay between the germline ends. The CDR3 has 13 amino acids. CDR3 protein: CASSFSVLGGYTF. The CDR3 DNA reads as TGTGCCAGCAGCTTCTCCGTCCTCGGGGGCTACACCTTC.

The chain employs TRBV3-1 (or the pseudogene TRBV3-2) and TRBJ1-1, with D perhaps TRBD1 (6 bases). Germline V gene lookup returns CDR1 LGHDT and CDR2 YNNKEL (reference sequence). The V end was cut by 3 bases, the J end by 1 base, with 15 bases between. This CDR3 has 16 amino acids. CDR3 sequence (DNA): TGTGCCAGCAGCCAGAGGGGGACGGGGAGGAACACTGAAGCTTTCTTT. Amino acids: CASSQRGTGRNTEAFF.

The chain carries TRBV5-5 and TRBJ1-2; no definite D call. The CDR3 is 16 residues long. CDR1 and CDR2 (germline): SGHKS, YYEKEE (reference sequence). The V end was cut by 0 bases, the J end by 4 bases, with 16 bases between. The CDR3 here is CASSLGGAPGVYGYTF. CDR3 bases: TGTGCCAGCAGCTTGGGCGGAGCGCCAGGTGTCTATGGCTACACCTTC.

The chain joins TRBV14 to TRBJ1-3; a possible D gene is TRBD1 (6 bases). The CDR3 spans 15 residues. CDR1 SGHDN and CDR2 FVKESK come from the germline V gene. Deletions cut 4 bases from V and 7 bases from J, with 17 bases between. CDR3 DNA sequence: TGTGCCAGCAGCCGCCTTGCCCAGGGGAGGAACACCATATATTTT. This encodes CASSRLAQGRNTIYF.

The rearrangement uses TRBV10-3 and TRBJ1-5; maybe TRBD1 (5 bases). The germline gives CDR1 ENHRY, CDR2 SYGVKD. Trimming took 0 bases from V and 7 from J, leaving 13 bases between them. The CDR3 runs to 15 residues. In nucleotides, the CDR3 is TGTGCCATCAGTGAGTCTGAGGGGCCCGGACAGCCCCAGCATTTT. Its translation is CAISESEGPGQPQHF.

To note about this clone: At one of its ends the junction is not consistent with the germline gene, which may arise from a read error. The chain has TRBV20-1 and TRBJ2-7; D gene ambiguous. The CDR3 extends over 10 amino acids. Germline lookup yields CDR1 DFQATT and CDR2 SNEGSKA (reference sequence). The CDR3 region is CSARDPHTCF. In DNA form, the CDR3 reads TGCAGTGCTCGTGACCCCCATACGTGCTTC.

J is TRBJ1-1 and V is TRBV5-5; D possibly corresponds to TRBD1 (6 bases). Trimming stripped 2 bases from V and 0 bases from J, with 8 bases between. The CDR3 runs to 14 residues. Germline values: CDR1 SGHKS, CDR2 YYEKEE (reference sequence). The chain's CDR3 is CASSFQGMNTEAFF. The CDR3 DNA is TGTGCCAGCAGCTTCCAGGGGATGAACACTGAAGCTTTCTTT.

The V call is TRBV7-6, the J call TRBJ2-2, with 9 positions matching TRBD1. The germline V gene has CDR1 SGHVS and CDR2 FNYEAQ. The CDR3 extends over 15 amino acids. The trim removed 3 bases at V and 7 bases at J, leaving 6 bases unmatched. The CDR3 reads CASSLLQGAVGELFF. The CDR3 DNA reads TGTGCCAGCAGCTTGCTACAGGGGGCGGTCGGGGAGCTGTTTTTT.

This clone was seen at least ten times. The chain couples TRBV19 to TRBJ1-1, with D tentatively TRBD1 (5 bases). This CDR3 is 12 amino acids long. Germline-derived CDR1 and CDR2 are LNHDA and SQIVND (reference sequence). Trimming left V 6 bases short and J 7 bases short, with 12 bases between. DNA for the CDR3: TGTGCCAGTAGGGATCGACAGAATGAAGCTTTCTTT. Translated: CASRDRQNEAFF. The full variable domain, its missing parts supplied by reference TRBV19 and TRBJ1-1, is DGGITQSPKYLFRKEGQNVTLSCEQNLNHDAMYWYRQDPGQGLRLIYYSQIVNDFQKGDIAEGYSVSREKKESFPLTVTSAQKNPTAFYLCASRDRQNEAFFGQGTRLTVV.

The V and J genes are TRBV7-9 and TRBJ1-2, with TRBD1 matching 8 bases. CDR3 size: 18 residues. V lost 5 bases, J lost 1 base, and 15 bases stayed unmatched. Germline CDR1 SEHNR, CDR2 FQNEAQ (reference sequence). The CDR3, as DNA: TGTGCCAGCAGCCCCCGTGGGCAGGGGGCGATCAGTAACTATGGCTACACCTTC. Protein sequence: CASSPRGQGAISNYGYTF.

This chain links TRBV5-8 with TRBJ2-3, with TRBD2 identical over 12 bases. Germline V gene data show CDR1 as SGHTS and CDR2 as YDEGEE. With 0 bases clipped from V and 8 bases from J, the junction kept 10 bases outside the gene matches. CDR3 length equals 17 residues. The CDR3 sequence is CASSLGRRLAGELTQYF. DNA of the CDR3: TGTGCCAGCAGCTTGGGTCGAAGACTAGCGGGAGAGCTTACGCAGTATTTT.

This clone occurred once. This chain links TRBV7-2 with TRBJ1-5, with D unresolved. Per the germline V gene, CDR1 is SGHTA and CDR2 is FQGNSA. The length of the CDR3 is 15 residues. The germline V and J ends were trimmed by 4 bases and 0 bases, with 10 bases remaining between them. This CDR3 is CASSSDMNSNQPQHF. In nucleotides, the CDR3 is TGTGCCAGCAGCTCAGACATGAATAGCAATCAGCCCCAGCATTTT.

This chain uses TRBV5-1 with TRBJ2-5, with a weak D call TRBD1 (6 bases). Trimming took off 4 bases at V and 4 bases at J, with 17 bases between the two ends. CDR1 and CDR2 from the germline V gene are SGHRS and YFSETQ. This CDR3 is 15 amino acids long. In DNA form, the CDR3 reads TGCGCCAGCAGCCGTCTTGGGGGCGCGGGAGAGACCCAGTACTTC. Protein product: CASSRLGGAGETQYF.

The rearrangement links TRBV10-1 to TRBJ1-3; possibly TRBD1 for D (5 bases). The germline V gene encodes CDR1 WNHNN and CDR2 SYGVQD (reference sequence). The CDR3 extends over 16 amino acids. V lost 0 bases and J 0 bases, leaving 9 bases between the germline ends. CDR3 residues: CASSESRGSSGNTIYF. CDR3 sequence (DNA): TGCGCCAGCAGTGAGTCGCGGGGGAGCTCTGGAAACACCATATATTTT.

This clone was seen a handful of times. The chain is built from TRBV6-5 and TRBJ1-2; 8 bases are a match to TRBD1. Trimming took 4 bases from V and 7 from J; bases not matched to a gene: 5. Germline CDR1 reads MNHEY; CDR2 reads SVGAGI. The CDR3 length is 13 residues. The CDR3: CASSSPDRVGYTF. The CDR3 DNA reads as TGTGCCAGCAGTTCCCCGGACAGGGTTGGCTACACCTTC.

This chain links TRBV3-1 (or the pseudogene TRBV3-2) with TRBJ1-2; possibly TRBD1 for D (5 bases). CDR1 and CDR2 from the germline V gene are LGHDT and YNNKEL (reference sequence). V was shortened by 4 bases and J by 4 bases, with 10 bases between the two germline ends. The CDR3 spans 13 residues. In DNA form, the CDR3 reads TGTGCCAGCAGCCCGCAGGGTAGCTATGGCTACACCTTC. It translates to CASSPQGSYGYTF.

The chain has TRBV19 and TRBJ2-3; either TRBD1 or TRBD2 may fit D (5 bases each). V lost 5 bases and J lost 2, with 11 bases in between. The CDR3 spans 14 residues. In germline, CDR1 is LNHDA, CDR2 SQIVND (reference sequence). For the CDR3, the DNA is TGTGCCAGTAGTCCCGGGACGGCCACAGATACGCAGTATTTT. This encodes CASSPGTATDTQYF.

The chain couples TRBV13 to TRBJ2-3; 14 bases align to TRBD2. Germline-derived CDR1 and CDR2 are PRHDT and FYEKMQ (reference sequence). The CDR3 extends over 24 amino acids. V dropped 1 base and J dropped 0; count of bases not matched to a gene: 21. As DNA, the CDR3 is TGTGCCAGCAGCTTAGCTCTACTTACGCCGGGACTAGCGGGAGAGAGCGCTAGCACAGATACGCAGTATTTT. Amino acid sequence: CASSLALLTPGLAGESASTDTQYF.